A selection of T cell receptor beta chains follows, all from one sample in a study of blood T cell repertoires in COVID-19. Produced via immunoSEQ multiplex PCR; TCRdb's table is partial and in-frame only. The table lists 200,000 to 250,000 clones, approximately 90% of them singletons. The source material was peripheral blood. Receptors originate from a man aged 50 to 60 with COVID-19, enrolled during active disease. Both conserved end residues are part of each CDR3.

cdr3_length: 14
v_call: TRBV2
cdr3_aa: CASITRAYTDTQYF

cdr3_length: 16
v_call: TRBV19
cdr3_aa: CASSIAGPFNPEKLFF

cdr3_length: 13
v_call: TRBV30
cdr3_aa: CAWAGQGTGELFF

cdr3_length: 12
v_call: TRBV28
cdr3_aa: CASSGTDYGYTF

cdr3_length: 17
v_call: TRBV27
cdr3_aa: CASSLLGLAETHNEQFF

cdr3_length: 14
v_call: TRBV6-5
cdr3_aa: CASSYGQGGYEQYF

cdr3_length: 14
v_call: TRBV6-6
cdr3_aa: CASSGEGIYQPQHF

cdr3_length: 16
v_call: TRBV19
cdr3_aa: CASSIDLGVDNQPQHF

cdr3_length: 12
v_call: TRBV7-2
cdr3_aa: CASSKARGKLFF

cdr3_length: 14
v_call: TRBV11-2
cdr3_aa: CASSHIRQKNIQYF

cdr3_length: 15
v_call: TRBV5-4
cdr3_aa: CASSLGTVTYNEQFF

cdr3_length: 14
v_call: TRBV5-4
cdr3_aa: CASSPGQTYYGYTF

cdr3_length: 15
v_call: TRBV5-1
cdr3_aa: CASRRTGGLGETQYF

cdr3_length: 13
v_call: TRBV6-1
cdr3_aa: CASSPNTRYEQFF

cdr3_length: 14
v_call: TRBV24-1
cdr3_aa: CATSAGGAYNEQFF

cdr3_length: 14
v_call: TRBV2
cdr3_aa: CASSEGRSFYGYTF

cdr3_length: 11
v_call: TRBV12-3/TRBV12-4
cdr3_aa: CASSRSVEQYF

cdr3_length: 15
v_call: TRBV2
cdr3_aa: CASRSTELSNQPQHF